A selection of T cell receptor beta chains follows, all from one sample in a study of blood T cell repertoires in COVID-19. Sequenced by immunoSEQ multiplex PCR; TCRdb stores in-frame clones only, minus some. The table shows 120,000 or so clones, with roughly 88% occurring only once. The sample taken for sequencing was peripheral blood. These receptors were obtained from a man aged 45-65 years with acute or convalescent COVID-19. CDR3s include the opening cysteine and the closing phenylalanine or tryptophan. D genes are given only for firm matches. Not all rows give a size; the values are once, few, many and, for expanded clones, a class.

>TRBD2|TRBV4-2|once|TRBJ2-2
CASESGGLAGITGELFF
TGTGCCAGCGAGTCTGGGGGACTAGCGGGGATCACCGGGGAGCTGTTTTTT
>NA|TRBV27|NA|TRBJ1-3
CASSLSNRGNTIYF
TGTGCCAGCAGTTTATCTAATCGGGGAAACACCATATATTTT
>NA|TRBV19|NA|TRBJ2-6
CASSPSVSGANVLTF
TGTGCCAGTAGTCCCAGCGTCTCTGGGGCCAACGTCCTGACTTTC
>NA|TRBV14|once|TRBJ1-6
CASSPDINSPLHF
TGTGCCAGCAGCCCGGACATTAATTCACCCCTCCACTTT
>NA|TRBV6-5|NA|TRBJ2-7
CATRGAGRNSYEQYF
TGTGCCACCCGGGGTGCGGGAAGAAACTCCTACGAGCAGTACTTC
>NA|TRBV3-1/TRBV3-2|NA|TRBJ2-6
CASSRRLALTF
TGTGCCAGCAGCCGCCGACTGGCGCTGACTTTC
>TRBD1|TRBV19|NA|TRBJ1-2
CATQTGSYGYTF
TGTGCCACCCAGACAGGGTCCTATGGCTACACCTTC
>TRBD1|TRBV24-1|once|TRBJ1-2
CATSDGTGGRYGYTF
TGTGCCACCAGTGATGGGACAGGGGGCCGGTATGGCTACACCTTC
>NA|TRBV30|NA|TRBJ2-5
CAWSYKGGETEQERTQYF
TGTGCCTGGAGTTATAAAGGGGGTGAGACAGAGCAAGAGCGGACCCAGTACTTC
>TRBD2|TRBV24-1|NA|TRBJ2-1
CATSDSLAGGGEQFF
TGTGCCACCAGTGATTCGCTAGCGGGAGGAGGTGAGCAGTTCTTC
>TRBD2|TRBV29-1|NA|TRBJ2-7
CSVVAGGNYEQYF
TGCAGCGTTGTCGCGGGAGGAAACTACGAGCAGTACTTC
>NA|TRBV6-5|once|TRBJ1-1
CASSARTEAFF
TGTGCCAGCAGCGCCAGAACTGAAGCTTTCTTT
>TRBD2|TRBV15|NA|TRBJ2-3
CATSGSGKNTDTQYF
TGTGCCACCAGCGGTAGCGGGAAGAACACAGATACGCAGTATTTT
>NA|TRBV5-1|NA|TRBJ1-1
CASSLVAGNTEAFF
TGCGCCAGCAGCTTGGTAGCTGGCAACACTGAAGCTTTCTTT
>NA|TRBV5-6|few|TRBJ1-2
CASSLRGGTGYTF
TGTGCCAGCAGCCTCCGAGGGGGAACTGGCTACACCTTC
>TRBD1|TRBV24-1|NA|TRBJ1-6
CATNWDSQLYNSPLHF
TGTGCCACCAACTGGGACAGCCAACTCTATAATTCACCCCTCCACTTT
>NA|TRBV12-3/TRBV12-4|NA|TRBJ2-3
CASSLLDRDTQYF
TGTGCCAGCAGTTTGCTAGATCGTGATACGCAGTATTTT
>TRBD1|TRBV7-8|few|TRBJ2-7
CASSSPTGKAYEQYF
TGTGCCAGCAGCTCACCGACAGGGAAAGCCTACGAGCAGTACTTC